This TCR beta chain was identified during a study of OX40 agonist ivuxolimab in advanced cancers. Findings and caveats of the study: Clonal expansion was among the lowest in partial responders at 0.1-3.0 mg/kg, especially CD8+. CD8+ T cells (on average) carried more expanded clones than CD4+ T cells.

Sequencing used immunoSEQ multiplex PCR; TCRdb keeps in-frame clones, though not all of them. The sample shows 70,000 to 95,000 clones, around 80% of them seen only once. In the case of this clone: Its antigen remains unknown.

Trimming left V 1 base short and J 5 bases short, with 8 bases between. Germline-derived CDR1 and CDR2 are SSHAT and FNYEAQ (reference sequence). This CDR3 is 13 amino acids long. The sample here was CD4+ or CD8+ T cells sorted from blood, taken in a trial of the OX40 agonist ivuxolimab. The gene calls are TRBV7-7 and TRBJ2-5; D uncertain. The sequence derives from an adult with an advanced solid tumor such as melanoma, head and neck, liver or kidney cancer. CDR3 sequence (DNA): TGTGCCAGCAGCTTAGGTTTCCGGGAGACCCAGTACTTC. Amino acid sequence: CASSLGFRETQYF.